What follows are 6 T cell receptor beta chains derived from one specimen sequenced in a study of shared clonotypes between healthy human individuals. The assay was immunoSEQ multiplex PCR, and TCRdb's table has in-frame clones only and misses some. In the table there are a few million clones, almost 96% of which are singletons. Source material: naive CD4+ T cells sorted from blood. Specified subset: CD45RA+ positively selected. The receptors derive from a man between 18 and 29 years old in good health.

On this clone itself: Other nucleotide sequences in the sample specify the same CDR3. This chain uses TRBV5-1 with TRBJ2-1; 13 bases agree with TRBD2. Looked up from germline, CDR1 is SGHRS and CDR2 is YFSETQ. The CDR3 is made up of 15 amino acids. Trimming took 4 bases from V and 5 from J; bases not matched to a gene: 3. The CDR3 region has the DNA TGCGCCAGCAGCCCCGGGACTAGCGGGAACAATGAGCAGTTCTTC. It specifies CASSPGTSGNNEQFF.

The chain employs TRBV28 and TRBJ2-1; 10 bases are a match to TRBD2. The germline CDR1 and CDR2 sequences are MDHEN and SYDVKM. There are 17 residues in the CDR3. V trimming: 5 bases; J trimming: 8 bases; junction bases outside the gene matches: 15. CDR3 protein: CASSAPPTLAGIYEQFF. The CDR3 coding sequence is TGTGCCAGCAGTGCCCCTCCTACACTAGCGGGGATCTATGAGCAGTTCTTC.

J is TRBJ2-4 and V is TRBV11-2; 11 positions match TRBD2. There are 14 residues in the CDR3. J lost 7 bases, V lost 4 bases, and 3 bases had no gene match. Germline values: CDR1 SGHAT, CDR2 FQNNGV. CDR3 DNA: TGTGCCAGCAGCTCAACTAGCGGGAGTAACATTCAGTACTTC. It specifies CASSSTSGSNIQYF. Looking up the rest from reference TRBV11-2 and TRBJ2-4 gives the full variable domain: EAGVAQSPRYKIIEKRQSVAFWCNPISGHATLYWYQQILGQGPKLLIQFQNNGVVDDSQLPKDRFSAERLKGVDSTLKIQPAKLEDSAVYLCASSSTSGSNIQYFGAGTRLSVL.

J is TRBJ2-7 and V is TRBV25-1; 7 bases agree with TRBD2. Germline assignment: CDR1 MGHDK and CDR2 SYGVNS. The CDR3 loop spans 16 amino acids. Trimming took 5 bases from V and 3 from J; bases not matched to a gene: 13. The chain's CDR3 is CASSPIGGSAFYEQYF. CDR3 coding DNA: TGTGCCAGCAGTCCAATTGGCGGGAGCGCCTTCTACGAGCAGTACTTC.

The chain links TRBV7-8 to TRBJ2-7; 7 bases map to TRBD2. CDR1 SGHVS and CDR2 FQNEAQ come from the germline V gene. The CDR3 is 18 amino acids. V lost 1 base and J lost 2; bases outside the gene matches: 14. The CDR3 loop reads CASSLVSAGLAVAYEQYF. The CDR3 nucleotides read TGTGCCAGCAGCTTAGTTTCGGCAGGGCTAGCGGTGGCCTACGAGCAGTACTTC.

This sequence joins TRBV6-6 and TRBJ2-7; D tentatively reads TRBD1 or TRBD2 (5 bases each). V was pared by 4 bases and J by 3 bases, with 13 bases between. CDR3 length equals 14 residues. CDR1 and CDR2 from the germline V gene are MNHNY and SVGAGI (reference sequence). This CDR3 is CASSLGVRNYEQYF. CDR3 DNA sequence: TGTGCCAGCAGTTTGGGGGTCAGAAACTACGAGCAGTACTTC.